Listed below are T cell receptor beta chains from one sample, sequenced in a study of cytomegalovirus exposure and HLA in healthy donors. Generated by immunoSEQ multiplex PCR, the TCRdb table keeps only in-frame clones and is missing some. The sample records 95,000 to 150,000 clones, about three quarters being singletons. The sample taken for sequencing was PBMCs. The receptor set was obtained from a woman aged 40 to 50 in good health and CMV-seropositive. Each CDR3 is given with its conserved first and last residue. The D gene is left open where the match is weak. Only some rows state a clone size, as once, few, many or a class for expanded clones.

d_gene: TRBD1
v_gene: TRBV4-2
len: 18
abundance: NA
j_gene: TRBJ2-1
CDR3nt: TGTGCCAGCAGCCAGGCCGGGACAGGGGGCGGTAGGTACAATGAGCAGTTCTTC
CDR3aa: CASSQAGTGGGRYNEQFF

d_gene: TRBD2
v_gene: TRBV10-2
len: 13
abundance: NA
j_gene: TRBJ2-1
CDR3nt: TGCGCCAGCAGGAGCGGGGGGGCTGGAGAGCAGTTCTTC
CDR3aa: CASRSGGAGEQFF

d_gene: TRBD2
v_gene: TRBV7-2
len: 16
abundance: once
j_gene: TRBJ2-3
CDR3nt: TGTGCCAGCAGCCGTTTAGCGGGGATTAGCACAGATACGCAGTATTTT
CDR3aa: CASSRLAGISTDTQYF

d_gene: TRBD1
v_gene: TRBV18
len: 14
abundance: few
j_gene: TRBJ2-7
CDR3nt: TGTGCCAGCTCACCAGCCGGGACAGCATACGAGCAGTACTTC
CDR3aa: CASSPAGTAYEQYF

d_gene: NA
v_gene: TRBV19
len: 15
abundance: NA
j_gene: TRBJ2-7
CDR3nt: TGTGCCAGTAGTATCGGAGGTGACCCCTCCTACGAGCAGTACTTC
CDR3aa: CASSIGGDPSYEQYF

d_gene: NA
v_gene: TRBV18
len: 16
abundance: few
j_gene: TRBJ1-1
CDR3nt: TGTGCCAGCTCACCACCGGGGGGACTTCTGAACACTGAAGCTTTCTTT
CDR3aa: CASSPPGGLLNTEAFF

d_gene: NA
v_gene: TRBV4-3
len: 15
abundance: few
j_gene: TRBJ1-2
CDR3nt: TGCGCCAGCAGCCAAGTCCTACAGCCTAACTATGGCTACACCTTC
CDR3aa: CASSQVLQPNYGYTF

d_gene: TRBD1
v_gene: TRBV10-3
len: 15
abundance: NA
j_gene: TRBJ2-2
CDR3nt: TGTGCCATCAAACCCCCGGGACAGGGAGCCGGGGAGCTGTTTTTT
CDR3aa: CAIKPPGQGAGELFF

d_gene: NA
v_gene: TRBV6-5
len: 15
abundance: NA
j_gene: TRBJ1-4
CDR3nt: TGTGCCAGCAGTTACTCTGGGCACCGTAATGAAAAACTGTTTTTT
CDR3aa: CASSYSGHRNEKLFF

d_gene: NA
v_gene: TRBV4-3
len: 16
abundance: NA
j_gene: TRBJ1-1
CDR3nt: TGCGCCAGCAGCCAAGGCGGTCGGGGGAATCCGTACGGAGCTTTCTTT
CDR3aa: CASSQGGRGNPYGAFF

d_gene: NA
v_gene: TRBV4-1
len: 15
abundance: NA
j_gene: TRBJ2-7
CDR3nt: TGCGCCAGCAGCCAAGTTGGAGGGGGGGGAGGGGAGCAGTACTTC
CDR3aa: CASSQVGGGGGEQYF

d_gene: NA
v_gene: TRBV19
len: 14
abundance: NA
j_gene: TRBJ2-5
CDR3nt: TGTGCCAGTAGTATTAGCAGCGCGTGGGAGACCCAGTACTTC
CDR3aa: CASSISSAWETQYF

d_gene: TRBD1
v_gene: TRBV6-4
len: 14
abundance: once
j_gene: TRBJ1-4
CDR3nt: TGTGCCAGCAGTCCAGGGACAGGGGACGAAAAACTGTTTTTT
CDR3aa: CASSPGTGDEKLFF

d_gene: NA
v_gene: TRBV5-1
len: 14
abundance: NA
j_gene: TRBJ1-2
CDR3nt: TGCGCCAGCAGCTTGACAGGGTCGAGGTATGGCTACACCTTC
CDR3aa: CASSLTGSRYGYTF

d_gene: TRBD1
v_gene: TRBV6-5
len: 14
abundance: NA
j_gene: TRBJ1-2
CDR3nt: TGTGCCAGCACCTCGGGACAGGGTGATAATGGCTACACCTTC
CDR3aa: CASTSGQGDNGYTF

d_gene: NA
v_gene: TRBV7-2
len: 13
abundance: NA
j_gene: TRBJ2-3
CDR3nt: TGTGCCAGCAGCTTAGGGCTAGCCGAGACGCAGTATTTT
CDR3aa: CASSLGLAETQYF

d_gene: NA
v_gene: TRBV6-5
len: 11
abundance: NA
j_gene: TRBJ2-7
CDR3nt: TGTGCCAGCAGCTCAGGTTTAGAGCAGTACTTC
CDR3aa: CASSSGLEQYF

d_gene: NA
v_gene: TRBV7-3
len: 14
abundance: NA
j_gene: TRBJ2-1
CDR3nt: TGTGCCAGCAGCGCGGGACCGCTATACAATGAGCAGTTCTTC
CDR3aa: CASSAGPLYNEQFF

d_gene: NA
v_gene: TRBV2
len: 16
abundance: few
j_gene: TRBJ1-1
CDR3nt: TGTGCCAGCAGTGAGTTTCGGTCAGGGTGGGACACTGAAGCTTTCTTT
CDR3aa: CASSEFRSGWDTEAFF

d_gene: TRBD1
v_gene: TRBV10-2
len: 14
abundance: NA
j_gene: TRBJ1-1
CDR3nt: TGCGCCAGCAGTGTAGGACAGGGGGCCACTGAAGCTTTCTTT
CDR3aa: CASSVGQGATEAFF

d_gene: TRBD2
v_gene: TRBV7-2
len: 16
abundance: NA
j_gene: TRBJ2-1
CDR3nt: TGTGCCAGCAGCTTATATGGGGGGGAGCCTCACAATGAGCAGTTCTTC
CDR3aa: CASSLYGGEPHNEQFF

d_gene: NA
v_gene: TRBV7-3
len: 15
abundance: few
j_gene: TRBJ2-1
CDR3nt: TGTGCCAGCAGCTTAGTCCTGGCCTCCTACAATGAGCAGTTCTTC
CDR3aa: CASSLVLASYNEQFF

d_gene: NA
v_gene: TRBV5-1
len: 14
abundance: NA
j_gene: TRBJ2-5
CDR3nt: TGCGCCAGCAGCTTGGCACAGCCTCAAGAGACCCAGTACTTC
CDR3aa: CASSLAQPQETQYF

d_gene: TRBD2
v_gene: TRBV5-4
len: 16
abundance: few
j_gene: TRBJ2-7
CDR3nt: TGTGCCAGCAGCCCACGGACTAGCGGGGGGAGACGCGAGCAGTACTTC
CDR3aa: CASSPRTSGGRREQYF

d_gene: NA
v_gene: TRBV2
len: 15
abundance: few
j_gene: TRBJ1-5
CDR3nt: TGTGCCAGCAGTGAAGGGCTGGATCGAGGTCAGCCCCAGCATTTT
CDR3aa: CASSEGLDRGQPQHF

d_gene: NA
v_gene: TRBV13
len: 14
abundance: NA
j_gene: TRBJ2-7
CDR3nt: TGTGCCAGCAGCCCGACGCAGGAATCCTACGAGCAGTACTTC
CDR3aa: CASSPTQESYEQYF

d_gene: TRBD1
v_gene: TRBV18
len: 13
abundance: few
j_gene: TRBJ1-2
CDR3nt: TGTGCCAGCTCACAGGGGACAGGGTCTGGCTACACCTTC
CDR3aa: CASSQGTGSGYTF

d_gene: NA
v_gene: TRBV2
len: 11
abundance: NA
j_gene: TRBJ1-6
CDR3nt: TGTGCCAGCAGTGATCGTAGACCCCTCCACTTT
CDR3aa: CASSDRRPLHF

d_gene: TRBD1
v_gene: TRBV6-5
len: 14
abundance: NA
j_gene: TRBJ1-2
CDR3nt: TGTGCCAGCAGTCCATTACAGGGGGCCTATGGCTACACCTTC
CDR3aa: CASSPLQGAYGYTF

d_gene: NA
v_gene: TRBV6-6
len: 14
abundance: NA
j_gene: TRBJ1-2
CDR3nt: TGTGCCAGCACCAAACCTGCCCCGCCGCGTGGCTACACCTTC
CDR3aa: CASTKPAPPRGYTF

d_gene: TRBD1
v_gene: TRBV7-9
len: 15
abundance: NA
j_gene: TRBJ1-1
CDR3nt: TGTGCCAGCAGCGATCGGGACAGGGCGGGCACTGAAGCTTTCTTT
CDR3aa: CASSDRDRAGTEAFF

d_gene: TRBD2
v_gene: TRBV9
len: 16
abundance: NA
j_gene: TRBJ2-5
CDR3nt: TGTGCCAGCAGCGAGCGGGGGGCAGGGGCCCAAGAGACCCAGTACTTC
CDR3aa: CASSERGAGAQETQYF

d_gene: NA
v_gene: TRBV4-3
len: 16
abundance: NA
j_gene: TRBJ2-3
CDR3nt: TGCGCCAGCAGCCAAGTATCAGCGGCTAGCACAGATACGCAGTATTTT
CDR3aa: CASSQVSAASTDTQYF

d_gene: NA
v_gene: TRBV7-2
len: 16
abundance: NA
j_gene: TRBJ1-1
CDR3nt: TGTGCCAGCAGCTTGGGTGTACAGGCGATGAACACTGAAGCTTTCTTT
CDR3aa: CASSLGVQAMNTEAFF

d_gene: NA
v_gene: TRBV7-3
len: 14
abundance: NA
j_gene: TRBJ1-1
CDR3nt: TGTGCCAGCAGCCCCGACGGGGGGAGCACTGAAGCTTTCTTT
CDR3aa: CASSPDGGSTEAFF